Listed below are T cell receptor beta chains from one sample, sequenced in a study of T cells in Graves' hyperthyroidism and ophthalmopathy. From the multiplex PCR reads, TCRdb called clonotypes with MiXCR, one entry per CDR3 protein. The sample contains about 350,000 distinct CDR3 sequences, about an eighth of which appear only once. The sequenced sample consisted of blood. The receptors here all came from a woman in her forties with Graves' ophthalmopathy. The CDR3 runs from the conserved cysteine through the conserved F or W. D genes are given only for firm matches. A clone size is listed for some rows: how often the clone was seen (once, few, many), or a class if it is expanded.

j_call: TRBJ1-1; d_call: -; v_call: TRBV10-1; clone_size: many; cdr3_aa: CASSVPTDGNTEAFF; cdr3_nt: TGCGCCAGCAGTGTTCCGACAGATGGGAACACTGAAGCTTTCTTT
j_call: TRBJ2-2; d_call: -; v_call: TRBV7-9; clone_size: many; cdr3_aa: CASSPGHLTNTGELFF; cdr3_nt: TGTGCCAGCAGCCCGGGACACCTTACGAACACCGGGGAGCTGTTTTTT
j_call: TRBJ1-1; d_call: -; v_call: TRBV27; clone_size: -; cdr3_aa: CASSQGWSTEAFF; cdr3_nt: TGTGCCAGCAGTCAAGGGTGGTCCACTGAAGCTTTCTTT
j_call: TRBJ1-1; d_call: TRBD1; v_call: TRBV7-6; clone_size: many; cdr3_aa: CASSLGDRGMNTEAFF; cdr3_nt: TGTGCCAGCAGCCTGGGGGACAGGGGCATGAACACTGAAGCTTTCTTT
j_call: TRBJ2-4; d_call: -; v_call: TRBV15; clone_size: -; cdr3_aa: CATSARGLGAKNIQYF; cdr3_nt: TGTGCCACCAGCGCCCGGGGGCTGGGGGCCAAAAACATTCAGTACTTC
j_call: TRBJ1-2; d_call: -; v_call: TRBV12-3/TRBV12-4; clone_size: many; cdr3_aa: CASSLSARPNYGYTF; cdr3_nt: TGTGCCAGCAGTTTATCTGCCAGGCCAAACTATGGCTACACCTTC
j_call: TRBJ2-5; d_call: TRBD1; v_call: TRBV12-3/TRBV12-4; clone_size: many; cdr3_aa: CASSFGRGPTTQETQYF; cdr3_nt: TGTGCCAGCAGTTTCGGCAGGGGGCCAACCACCCAAGAGACCCAGTACTTC
j_call: TRBJ2-1; d_call: TRBD2; v_call: TRBV3-1; clone_size: -; cdr3_aa: CASNPAGGGGSGEQFF; cdr3_nt: TGTGCCAGCAACCCCGCCGGGGGAGGCGGGAGCGGTGAGCAGTTCTTC
j_call: TRBJ1-1; d_call: -; v_call: TRBV2; clone_size: many; cdr3_aa: CASSGNRKTSEAFF; cdr3_nt: TGTGCCAGCAGTGGCAACCGGAAGACCTCTGAAGCTTTCTTT
j_call: TRBJ2-5; d_call: -; v_call: TRBV7-6; clone_size: -; cdr3_aa: CASSLESGVSQETQYF; cdr3_nt: TGTGCCAGCAGCTTAGAGTCAGGGGTTTCGCAAGAGACCCAGTACTTC
j_call: TRBJ2-1; d_call: -; v_call: TRBV7-9; clone_size: many; cdr3_aa: CASSLRSTVLGEQFF; cdr3_nt: TGTGCCAGCAGCTTAAGGTCGACAGTTTTGGGTGAGCAGTTCTTC
j_call: TRBJ1-1; d_call: -; v_call: TRBV7-9; clone_size: many; cdr3_aa: CASSSLLTGNTEAFF; cdr3_nt: TGTGCCAGCAGCTCCCTGTTAACAGGGAACACTGAAGCTTTCTTT
j_call: TRBJ1-2; d_call: -; v_call: TRBV20-1; clone_size: many; cdr3_aa: CSADLGRPYGYTF; cdr3_nt: TGCAGTGCTGATCTGGGGCGGCCTTATGGCTACACCTTC
j_call: TRBJ2-3; d_call: -; v_call: TRBV9; clone_size: -; cdr3_aa: CASSVEPGTSTDTQYF; cdr3_nt: TGTGCCAGCAGCGTAGAACCGGGAACTAGCACAGATACGCAGTATTTT
j_call: TRBJ2-5; d_call: -; v_call: TRBV3-1; clone_size: -; cdr3_aa: CASSPQAEGETQYF; cdr3_nt: TGTGCCAGCAGCCCACAGGCCGAGGGGGAGACCCAGTACTTC
j_call: TRBJ2-1; d_call: TRBD2; v_call: TRBV14; clone_size: few; cdr3_aa: CASSKGASGRSVYNEQFF; cdr3_nt: TGTGCCAGCAGCAAAGGGGCTAGCGGGAGATCGGTGTACAATGAGCAGTTCTTC
j_call: TRBJ2-2; d_call: TRBD1; v_call: TRBV11-1; clone_size: few; cdr3_aa: CASSFLRTGTGELFF; cdr3_nt: TGTGCCAGCAGTTTTCTTCGGACAGGGACCGGGGAGCTGTTTTTT
j_call: TRBJ1-3; d_call: -; v_call: TRBV28; clone_size: many; cdr3_aa: CASSLMLGNTIYF; cdr3_nt: TGTGCCAGCAGTTTAATGTTAGGAAACACCATATATTTT
j_call: TRBJ2-1; d_call: -; v_call: TRBV20-1; clone_size: -; cdr3_aa: CSAVRGNEQFF; cdr3_nt: TGCAGTGCGGTGCGGGGAAATGAGCAGTTCTTC
j_call: TRBJ2-3; d_call: TRBD2; v_call: TRBV7-8; clone_size: many; cdr3_aa: CASSPLFGSGRLADTQYF; cdr3_nt: TGTGCCAGCAGCCCCCTGTTCGGGAGCGGGAGACTCGCAGATACGCAGTATTTT
j_call: TRBJ2-1; d_call: TRBD2; v_call: TRBV19; clone_size: -; cdr3_aa: CASAGTSFLNEQFF; cdr3_nt: TGTGCCAGCGCGGGGACTAGCTTTTTGAATGAGCAGTTCTTC
j_call: TRBJ2-7; d_call: -; v_call: TRBV20-1; clone_size: many; cdr3_aa: CSASRRGEQYF; cdr3_nt: TGCAGTGCTAGTCGGCGGGGCGAGCAGTACTTC
j_call: TRBJ1-1; d_call: -; v_call: TRBV2; clone_size: -; cdr3_aa: CASRTQGGGSEAFF; cdr3_nt: TGTGCCAGCAGGACACAGGGTGGAGGTTCTGAAGCTTTCTTT
j_call: TRBJ2-3; d_call: -; v_call: TRBV10-2; clone_size: many; cdr3_aa: CASRTPGALPSTDTQYF; cdr3_nt: TGCGCCAGCAGGACGCCCGGGGCGCTTCCTAGCACAGATACGCAGTATTTT
j_call: TRBJ2-7; d_call: TRBD1; v_call: TRBV12-3/TRBV12-4; clone_size: many; cdr3_aa: CASNWRTGTYEQYF; cdr3_nt: TGTGCCAGCAATTGGAGGACAGGGACCTACGAGCAGTACTTC
j_call: TRBJ2-3; d_call: -; v_call: TRBV28; clone_size: many; cdr3_aa: CASSLVPVSAADTQYF; cdr3_nt: TGTGCCAGCAGTTTAGTTCCTGTGTCGGCGGCAGATACGCAGTATTTT
j_call: TRBJ2-1; d_call: -; v_call: TRBV11-2; clone_size: many; cdr3_aa: CASSLRVATYNEQFF; cdr3_nt: TGTGCCAGCAGCTTGAGGGTAGCTACCTACAATGAGCAGTTCTTC
j_call: TRBJ2-1; d_call: -; v_call: TRBV6-1; clone_size: many; cdr3_aa: CASISLANEQFF; cdr3_nt: TGTGCCAGCATCAGTCTAGCGAATGAGCAGTTCTTC
j_call: TRBJ1-6; d_call: -; v_call: TRBV27; clone_size: many; cdr3_aa: CASSFGLTEAYNSPLHF; cdr3_nt: TGTGCCAGCAGTTTTGGCCTGACGGAAGCCTATAATTCACCCCTCCACTTT
j_call: TRBJ2-1; d_call: TRBD2; v_call: TRBV20-1; clone_size: many; cdr3_aa: CSAPRPTSGYNEQFF; cdr3_nt: TGCAGTGCGCCGCGCCCGACTAGCGGCTACAATGAGCAGTTCTTC
j_call: TRBJ2-1; d_call: TRBD2; v_call: TRBV18; clone_size: many; cdr3_aa: CASSPVAGNNEQFF; cdr3_nt: TGTGCCAGCTCACCTGTAGCGGGGAACAATGAGCAGTTCTTC
j_call: TRBJ2-7; d_call: -; v_call: TRBV7-9; clone_size: many; cdr3_aa: CASSIQESYEQYF; cdr3_nt: TGTGCCAGCAGCATACAGGAGTCCTACGAGCAGTACTTC
j_call: TRBJ2-2; d_call: TRBD2; v_call: TRBV19; clone_size: -; cdr3_aa: CASSMSAGGRSGEPFF; cdr3_nt: TGTGCCAGTAGTATGTCAGCGGGAGGCCGGTCCGGGGAGCCGTTTTTT
j_call: TRBJ1-6; d_call: -; v_call: TRBV12-3/TRBV12-4; clone_size: many; cdr3_aa: CASSSGPYNSPLHF; cdr3_nt: TGTGCCAGCAGTTCGGGACCCTATAATTCACCCCTCCACTTT
j_call: TRBJ2-7; d_call: TRBD1; v_call: TRBV5-6; clone_size: few; cdr3_aa: CASSSPPWTGTSYEQYF; cdr3_nt: TGTGCCAGCAGCTCTCCGCCCTGGACAGGGACTTCCTACGAGCAGTACTTC
j_call: TRBJ2-7; d_call: -; v_call: TRBV15; clone_size: few; cdr3_aa: CATSRILTGQSYEQYF; cdr3_nt: TGTGCCACCAGCAGGATACTAACGGGACAATCCTACGAGCAGTACTTC
j_call: TRBJ2-1; d_call: -; v_call: TRBV5-6; clone_size: many; cdr3_aa: CASSLWMYRVSSYNEQFF; cdr3_nt: TGTGCCAGCAGCTTGTGGATGTATAGGGTAAGCTCCTACAATGAGCAGTTCTTC
j_call: TRBJ2-1; d_call: TRBD2; v_call: TRBV6-6; clone_size: few; cdr3_aa: CASSYGTSGSVQFF; cdr3_nt: TGTGCCAGCAGTTACGGGACTAGCGGGAGTGTACAGTTCTTC
j_call: TRBJ2-7; d_call: -; v_call: TRBV5-1; clone_size: -; cdr3_aa: CASTIGTGNNEQFFGPGTYEQYF; cdr3_nt: -
j_call: TRBJ2-1; d_call: -; v_call: TRBV24-1; clone_size: -; cdr3_aa: CATSDLAPSYNEQFF; cdr3_nt: TGTGCCACCAGTGATTTAGCACCTTCCTACAATGAGCAGTTCTTC
j_call: TRBJ1-5; d_call: TRBD1; v_call: TRBV6-1; clone_size: few; cdr3_aa: CASSLAGTGATGPQHF; cdr3_nt: TGTGCCAGCAGTCTTGCCGGGACAGGGGCCACCGGGCCCCAGCATTTT
j_call: TRBJ2-1; d_call: -; v_call: TRBV28; clone_size: many; cdr3_aa: CASSLIPAANYNEQFF; cdr3_nt: TGTGCCAGCAGTTTAATACCGGCCGCGAATTACAATGAGCAGTTCTTC
j_call: TRBJ2-1; d_call: -; v_call: TRBV7-8; clone_size: -; cdr3_aa: CASSFRSPGRTFYNEQFF; cdr3_nt: TGTGCCAGCAGCTTTAGATCCCCTGGCAGAACATTCTACAATGAGCAGTTCTTC
j_call: TRBJ2-1; d_call: TRBD2; v_call: TRBV28; clone_size: -; cdr3_aa: CASRQGTSAYNEQFF; cdr3_nt: TGTGCCAGCAGGCAAGGGACTAGCGCTTACAATGAGCAGTTCTTC
j_call: TRBJ2-2; d_call: TRBD2; v_call: TRBV6-1; clone_size: few; cdr3_aa: CASREYTSGGTGELFF; cdr3_nt: TGTGCCAGCAGAGAATATACTAGCGGAGGCACCGGGGAGCTGTTTTTT
j_call: TRBJ1-5; d_call: -; v_call: TRBV20-1; clone_size: few; cdr3_aa: CSAREHGGDRQPQHF; cdr3_nt: TGCAGTGCTAGAGAGCACGGGGGAGATAGACAGCCCCAGCATTTT
j_call: TRBJ2-5; d_call: TRBD1; v_call: TRBV6-1; clone_size: few; cdr3_aa: CASERDRGLETQYF; cdr3_nt: TGTGCCAGCGAGCGAGACAGGGGGCTAGAGACCCAGTACTTC
j_call: TRBJ2-3; d_call: -; v_call: TRBV12-3/TRBV12-4; clone_size: -; cdr3_aa: CASSLVPTDTQYF; cdr3_nt: TGTGCCAGCAGTTTAGTGCCCACAGATACGCAGTATTTT
j_call: TRBJ1-4; d_call: -; v_call: TRBV28; clone_size: many; cdr3_aa: CASSLPSGPTNEKLFF; cdr3_nt: TGTGCCAGCAGCTTACCAAGTGGCCCCACTAATGAAAAACTGTTTTTT
j_call: TRBJ2-7; d_call: -; v_call: TRBV19; clone_size: -; cdr3_aa: CASSIGPGIYEQYF; cdr3_nt: TGTGCCAGTAGTATAGGCCCGGGGATCTACGAGCAGTACTTC
j_call: TRBJ2-5; d_call: -; v_call: TRBV6-5; clone_size: -; cdr3_aa: CASSYVREGETQYF; cdr3_nt: TGTGCCAGCAGTTATGTGCGCGAAGGGGAGACCCAGTACTTC